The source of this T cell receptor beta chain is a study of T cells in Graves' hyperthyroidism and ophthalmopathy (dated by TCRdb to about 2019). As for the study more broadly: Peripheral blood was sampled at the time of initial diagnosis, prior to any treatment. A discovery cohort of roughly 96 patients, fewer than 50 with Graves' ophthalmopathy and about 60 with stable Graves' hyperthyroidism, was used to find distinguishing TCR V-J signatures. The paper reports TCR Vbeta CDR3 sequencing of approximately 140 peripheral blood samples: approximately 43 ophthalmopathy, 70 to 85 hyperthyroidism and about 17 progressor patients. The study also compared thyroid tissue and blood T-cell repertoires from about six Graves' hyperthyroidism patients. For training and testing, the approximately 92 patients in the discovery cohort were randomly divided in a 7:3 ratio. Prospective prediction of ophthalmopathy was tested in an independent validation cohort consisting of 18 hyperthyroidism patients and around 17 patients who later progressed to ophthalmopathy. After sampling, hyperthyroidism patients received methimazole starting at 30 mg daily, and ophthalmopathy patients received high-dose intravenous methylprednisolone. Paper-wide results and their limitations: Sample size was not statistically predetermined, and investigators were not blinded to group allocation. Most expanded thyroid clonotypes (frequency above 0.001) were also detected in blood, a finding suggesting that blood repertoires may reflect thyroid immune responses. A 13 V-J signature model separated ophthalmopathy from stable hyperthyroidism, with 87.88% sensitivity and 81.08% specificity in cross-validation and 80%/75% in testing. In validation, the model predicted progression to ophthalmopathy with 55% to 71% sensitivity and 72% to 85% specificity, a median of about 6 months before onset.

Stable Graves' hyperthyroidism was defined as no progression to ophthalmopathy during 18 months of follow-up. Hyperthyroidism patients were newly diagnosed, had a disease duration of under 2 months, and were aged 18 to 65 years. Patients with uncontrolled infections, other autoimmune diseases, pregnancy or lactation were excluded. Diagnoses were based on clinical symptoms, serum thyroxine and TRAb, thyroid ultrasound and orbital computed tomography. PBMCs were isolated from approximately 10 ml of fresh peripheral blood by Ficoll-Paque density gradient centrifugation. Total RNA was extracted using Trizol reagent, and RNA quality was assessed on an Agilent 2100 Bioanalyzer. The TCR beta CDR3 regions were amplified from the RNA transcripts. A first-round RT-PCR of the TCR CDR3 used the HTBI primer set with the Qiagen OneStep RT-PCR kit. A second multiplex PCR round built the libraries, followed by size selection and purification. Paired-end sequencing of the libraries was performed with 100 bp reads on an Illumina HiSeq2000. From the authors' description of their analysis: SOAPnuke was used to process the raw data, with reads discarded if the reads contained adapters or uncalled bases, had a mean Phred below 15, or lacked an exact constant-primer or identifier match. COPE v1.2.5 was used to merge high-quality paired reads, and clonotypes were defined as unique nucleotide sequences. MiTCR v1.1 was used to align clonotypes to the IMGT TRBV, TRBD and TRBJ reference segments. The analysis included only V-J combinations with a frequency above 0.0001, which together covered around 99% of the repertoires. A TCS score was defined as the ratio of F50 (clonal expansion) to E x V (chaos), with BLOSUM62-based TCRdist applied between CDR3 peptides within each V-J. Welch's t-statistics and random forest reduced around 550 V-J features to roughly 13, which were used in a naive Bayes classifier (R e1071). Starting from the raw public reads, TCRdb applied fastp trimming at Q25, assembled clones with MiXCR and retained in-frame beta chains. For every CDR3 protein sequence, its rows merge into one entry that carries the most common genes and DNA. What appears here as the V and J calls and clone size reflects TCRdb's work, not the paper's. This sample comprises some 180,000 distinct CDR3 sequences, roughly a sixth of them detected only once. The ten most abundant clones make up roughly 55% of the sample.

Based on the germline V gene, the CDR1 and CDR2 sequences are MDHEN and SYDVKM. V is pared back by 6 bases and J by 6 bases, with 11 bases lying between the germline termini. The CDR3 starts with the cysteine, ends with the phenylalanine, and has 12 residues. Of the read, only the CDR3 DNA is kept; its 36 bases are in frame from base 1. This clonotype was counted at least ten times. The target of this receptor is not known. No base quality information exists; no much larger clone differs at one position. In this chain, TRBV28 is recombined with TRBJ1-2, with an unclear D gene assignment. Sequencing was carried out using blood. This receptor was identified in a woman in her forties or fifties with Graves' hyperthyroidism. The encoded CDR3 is CASSLTSDGYTF. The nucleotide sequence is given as TGTGCCAGCAGCCTTACTAGCGATGGCTACACCTTC.